These 11 T cell receptor beta chains came from one sample sequenced in a study of T cell responses to AZD1222 COVID-19 vaccine. Method: immunoSEQ multiplex PCR; TCRdb's copy keeps in-frame clones and lacks some. The sample yields roughly 71,000 clones, 85% seen once. Sequenced here: peripheral blood, sampled on day 0 of AZD1222 vaccination. The origin of the receptors is an adult in good health.

The chain links TRBV19 to TRBJ2-5, with D maybe TRBD2 (6 bases). The germline V and J ends were trimmed by 5 bases and 4 bases, with 20 bases remaining between them. CDR3 length: 16 residues. The germline gives CDR1 LNHDA, CDR2 SQIVND (reference sequence). The CDR3 loop reads CASSPLGPRGGETQYF. CDR3 bases: TGTGCCAGTAGTCCCCTAGGACCTAGGGGAGGAGAGACCCAGTACTTC.

This clone was seen a few times. The chain employs TRBV12-3 or TRBV12-4 and TRBJ1-2, with no clear D. CDR3 length equals 13 residues. CDR3 DNA: TGTGTGCTCTGGGGTCCTTCTAACTATGGCTACACCTTC. It is translated as CVLWGPSNYGYTF.

The chain joins TRBV6-5 to TRBJ1-1; perhaps TRBD1 as D (5 bases). The CDR3 covers 13 residues. Germline V gene data show CDR1 as MNHEY and CDR2 as SVGAGI. V was clipped by 6 bases and J by 1 base, with 9 bases between them. The CDR3 here is CASRRQQNTEAFF. The CDR3 coding sequence is TGTGCCAGCAGGAGACAGCAGAACACTGAAGCTTTCTTT.

This clone was seen just once. The V call is TRBV19, the J call TRBJ1-5; D is uncertain. V lost 9 bases and J lost 1, with 13 bases in between. Germline CDR1 and CDR2: LNHDA and SQIVND (reference sequence). CDR3 size: 14 residues. The CDR3 spells CASSRAVSNQPQHF. The CDR3 coding sequence is TGTGCCAGCAGTCGGGCCGTGAGCAATCAGCCCCAGCATTTT.

V usage is TRBV10-3 and J usage is TRBJ1-3; 8 nucleotides agree with TRBD1. Trimming at V came to 6 bases and at J to 4 bases, leaving 8 bases not matched to a gene. CDR3 length: 15 amino acids. Germline values: CDR1 ENHRY, CDR2 SYGVKD. CDR3 in DNA: TGTGCCATCAGCGGAGGGGACAGGTCCGGAAACACCATATATTTT. Residues: CAISGGDRSGNTIYF.

This sequence joins TRBV29-1 and TRBJ1-2; the D is unclear. V was cut by 4 bases and J by 4 bases, with 4 bases left in between. Germline V CDR1 and CDR2: SQVTM, ANQGSEA. The length of the CDR3 is 10 residues. The CDR3, as DNA: TGCAGCGTTGTTTCCTATGGCTACACCTTC. Encoded protein: CSVVSYGYTF.

V usage is TRBV6-5 and J usage is TRBJ1-1, with 9 nucleotides matching TRBD1. Losses at the gene ends were 7 bases for V and 4 bases for J; bases not matched to a gene: 4. CDR1 is MNHEY and CDR2 is SVGAGI in the germline V gene. The CDR3 totals 13 residues. The CDR3 here is CASIRDRVTEAFF. The CDR3 region has the DNA TGTGCCAGCATCCGGGACAGGGTCACTGAAGCTTTCTTT.

This clone appeared once. The rearrangement uses TRBV3-1 (or the pseudogene TRBV3-2) and TRBJ2-7; D gene ambiguous. Trimming shortened V by 7 bases and J by 1 base, and 17 bases separated the two germline ends. Germline lookup yields CDR1 LGHDT and CDR2 YNNKEL (reference sequence). This CDR3 has 15 residues. CDR3 nucleotide sequence: TGTGCCAGCACCCCTCCCCCGCAAACATCCTACGAGCAGTACTTC. This gives the protein CASTPPPQTSYEQYF.

V is TRBV6-5 and J is TRBJ2-5, with 8 bases aligning to TRBD1. This CDR3 has 16 residues. Germline CDR1 is MNHEY and CDR2 is SVGAGI. The junction had 12 bases not matched to a gene; V was cut back by 0 bases and J by 9 bases. The CDR3 bases are TGTGCCAGCAGTTACTCGAATATGAGGGACAGGACCCCCCAGTACTTC. This gives the protein CASSYSNMRDRTPQYF.

V and J are TRBV5-4 and TRBJ1-1; no reliable D call. V lost 0 bases and J lost 0, with 6 bases in between. The CDR3 is 14 amino acids. Germline values: CDR1 SGHNT, CDR2 YYREEE (reference sequence). The CDR3 nucleotides are TGTGCCAGCAGCTTGGGCATTATGAACACTGAAGCTTTCTTT. Protein product: CASSLGIMNTEAFF.

The chain combines TRBV7-3 with TRBJ1-6, with D unclear. V lost 5 bases, J lost 0 bases, and 11 bases lay in between. This CDR3 has 16 residues. The V gene's germline CDR1 is SGHTA and CDR2 FQGTGA. CDR3 protein: CASSPTGDSYNSPLHF. The CDR3 DNA follows: TGTGCCAGCAGCCCTACCGGCGACTCCTATAATTCACCCCTCCACTTT.